A selection of T cell receptor beta chains follows, all from one sample in a study of cytomegalovirus exposure and HLA in healthy donors. TCRdb's table, derived via immunoSEQ multiplex PCR, lists solely in-frame clones and lacks some. The sample holds fewer than 200,000 clones; 85% are singletons and the top ten take about 15%. The sample comprised PBMCs. These receptors originate from a man between 18 and 35 years old in good health and CMV-seropositive. Both conserved end residues are part of each CDR3. D genes are given only for firm matches. Clone size is stated in some rows and not others, as once, few, many or a class when expanded.

j_call cdr3_length clone_size d_call v_call cdr3_aa cdr3_nt
TRBJ1-5 15 - - TRBV19 CASSIPGFSNQPQHF TGTGCCAGTAGTATTCCGGGTTTTAGCAATCAGCCCCAGCATTTT
TRBJ2-1 15 - - TRBV9 CASSAALASYNEQFF TGTGCCAGCAGCGCAGCTTTAGCTAGCTACAATGAGCAGTTCTTC
TRBJ1-1 14 - TRBD1 TRBV27 CASSSITGGTEAFF TGTGCCAGCAGTTCGATAACAGGGGGCACTGAAGCTTTCTTT
TRBJ2-7 11 - - TRBV11-2 CASSLQYEQYF TGTGCCAGCAGCCTTCAGTACGAGCAGTACTTC
TRBJ1-2 13 - TRBD1 TRBV19 CASNRGRDYGYTF TGTGCCAGTAACAGGGGGCGCGACTATGGCTACACCTTC
TRBJ2-7 15 once - TRBV30 CALEFINPFTYEQYF TGTGCCCTGGAGTTTATCAACCCGTTCACCTACGAGCAGTACTTC
TRBJ2-1 14 - TRBD2 TRBV7-9 CASSLGLSGIEQFF TGTGCCAGCAGCTTAGGGCTTAGCGGGATTGAGCAGTTCTTC
TRBJ1-1 15 - - TRBV19 CASSIWGPMDTEAFF TGTGCCAGTAGTATTTGGGGGCCCATGGACACTGAAGCTTTCTTT
TRBJ2-4 14 - - TRBV30 CAWSVGHATNIQYF TGTGCCTGGAGTGTAGGACACGCGACGAACATTCAGTACTTC
TRBJ1-3 15 - - TRBV28 CASSPFPQSGNTIYF TGTGCCAGCAGTCCCTTTCCGCAGTCTGGAAACACCATATATTTT
TRBJ2-1 12 - - TRBV30 CAWSENYNEQFF TGTGCCTGGAGCGAGAATTACAATGAGCAGTTCTTC
TRBJ1-5 16 once TRBD1 TRBV6-8 CASHFRGTGGNQPQHF TGTGCCAGCCACTTTCGGGGGACAGGGGGCAATCAGCCCCAGCATTTT
TRBJ1-5 15 - - TRBV19 CASSIDQGPNQPQHF TGTGCCAGTAGTATAGACCAGGGTCCCAATCAGCCCCAGCATTTT
TRBJ1-4 15 - TRBD1 TRBV19 CASSLTGGDGEKLFF TGTGCCAGTAGCCTAACAGGGGGCGATGGCGAAAAACTGTTTTTT